These 7 T cell receptor beta chains were all obtained from the same sample, sequenced in a study of cytomegalovirus exposure and HLA in healthy donors. PCR used 60 Vbeta primers and 13 Jbeta primers. Generated by immunoSEQ multiplex PCR, the TCRdb table keeps only in-frame clones and is missing some. The sample shows more than 200,000 clones, 82% of them seen only once. Material: PBMCs. Receptor source: a middle-aged man in good health and CMV-seropositive.

The chain couples TRBV6-5 to TRBJ1-2, with D perhaps matching TRBD1 (6 bases). The CDR3 contains 14 residues. The V end lost 6 bases, the J end lost 5 bases, and 16 bases lay between the germline ends. In germline, CDR1 is MNHEY, CDR2 SVGAGI. In nucleotides, the CDR3 is TGTGCCAGCAGCCTCAACAGGGTCCGATATGGCTACACCTTC. This gives the protein CASSLNRVRYGYTF.

This clone was found once. The chain uses TRBV5-1 and TRBJ2-5; a weak D match, TRBD2 (6 bases). Germline CDR1 reads SGHRS; CDR2 reads YFSETQ. With 0 bases removed from V and 5 bases from J, the gap between germline ends came to 17 bases. The CDR3 loop spans 16 amino acids. DNA for the CDR3: TGCGCCAGCAGCTTGGCACACTCGGGAGATGAGGAGACCCAGTACTTC. It translates to CASSLAHSGDEETQYF.

The V and J genes are TRBV14 and TRBJ1-2; the D gene is possibly TRBD1 (5 bases). Germline CDR1 is SGHDN and CDR2 is FVKESK. The CDR3 runs 14 residues. With 1 base removed from V and 2 bases from J, the gap between germline ends came to 8 bases. The CDR3 loop reads CASSQVGGNYGYTF. CDR3 nucleotide sequence: TGTGCCAGCAGCCAAGTTGGGGGGAACTATGGCTACACCTTC.

The gene calls are TRBV19 and TRBJ2-1; 7 bases fit TRBD1. CDR3 size: 15 residues. Germline CDR1 and CDR2: LNHDA and SQIVND (reference sequence). The V gene end was trimmed by 1 base and the J gene end by 6 bases; junction bases not matched to a gene: 6. The CDR3 loop is CASSIGLDRVNEQFF. CDR3 DNA sequence: TGTGCCAGTAGTATAGGGTTAGACAGGGTCAATGAGCAGTTCTTC. Combining the CDR3 with reference TRBV19 and TRBJ2-1 gives the whole variable domain DGGITQSPKYLFRKEGQNVTLSCEQNLNHDAMYWYRQDPGQGLRLIYYSQIVNDFQKGDIAEGYSVSREKKESFPLTVTSAQKNPTAFYLCASSIGLDRVNEQFFGPGTRLTVL.

CDR3 region: CAWSQGNMNTEAFF. CDR3 DNA sequence: TGTGCCTGGAGTCAGGGGAACATGAACACTGAAGCTTTCTTT. The rearrangement uses TRBV30 and TRBJ1-1; D possibly corresponds to TRBD1 (6 bases). Trimming took 2 bases from V and 0 from J, leaving 10 bases between them. The CDR3 length is 14 residues. CDR1 GTSNPN and CDR2 SVGIG come from the germline V gene (reference sequence).

V gene TRBV29-1 combines with J gene TRBJ2-2; 12 bases fit TRBD1. This CDR3 contains 17 residues. Germline V gene data show CDR1 as SQVTM and CDR2 as ANQGSEA. Trimming cost V 5 bases and J 5 bases; bases outside gene matches: 12. This CDR3 is CSVITSGTGGWTGELFF. CDR3 nucleotide sequence: TGCAGCGTTATTACCTCCGGGACAGGGGGCTGGACCGGGGAGCTGTTTTTT.

This clone was counted a few times. The rearrangement uses TRBV5-1 and TRBJ2-3; 11 bases map to TRBD2. This CDR3 has 15 residues. Germline CDR1 SGHRS, CDR2 YFSETQ. The V gene end was trimmed by 2 bases and the J gene end by 6 bases; junction bases not matched to a gene: 5. Here the CDR3 DNA reads TGCGCCAGCAGCTTAACTAGCGGGAGCTATGATACGCAGTATTTT. Translating it yields CASSLTSGSYDTQYF.